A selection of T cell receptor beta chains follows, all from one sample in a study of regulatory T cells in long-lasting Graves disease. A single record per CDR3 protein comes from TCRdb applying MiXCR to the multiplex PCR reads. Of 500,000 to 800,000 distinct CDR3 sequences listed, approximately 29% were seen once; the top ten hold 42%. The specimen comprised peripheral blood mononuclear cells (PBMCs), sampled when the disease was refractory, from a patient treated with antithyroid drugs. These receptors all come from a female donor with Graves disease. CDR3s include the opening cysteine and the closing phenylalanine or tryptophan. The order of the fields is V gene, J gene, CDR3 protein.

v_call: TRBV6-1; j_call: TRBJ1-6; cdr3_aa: CASSLGGTNSPLHF
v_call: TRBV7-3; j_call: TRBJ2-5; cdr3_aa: CARSLGQETQYF
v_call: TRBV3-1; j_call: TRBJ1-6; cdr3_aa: CASSQRRGNSPLHF
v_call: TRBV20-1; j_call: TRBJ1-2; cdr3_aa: CSAKDRYYGYTF
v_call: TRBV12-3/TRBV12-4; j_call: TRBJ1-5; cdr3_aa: CASSLSQGLAQPQHF
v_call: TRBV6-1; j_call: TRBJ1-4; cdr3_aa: CASSFRGSTNEKLFF
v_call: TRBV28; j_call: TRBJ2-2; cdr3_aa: CASSPPFPSGVFTGELFF
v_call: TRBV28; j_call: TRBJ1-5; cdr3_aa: CASSWTFASNQPQHF
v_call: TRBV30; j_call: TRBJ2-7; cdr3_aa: CAWARQGVGEQYF
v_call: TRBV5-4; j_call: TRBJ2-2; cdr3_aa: CASSLVSSARAGELFF
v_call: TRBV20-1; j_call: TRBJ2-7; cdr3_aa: CSANRVGGSSYEQYF
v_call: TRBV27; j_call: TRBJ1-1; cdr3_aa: CASSLSRGWRAFF
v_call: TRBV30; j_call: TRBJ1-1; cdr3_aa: CAWNVDTEAFF
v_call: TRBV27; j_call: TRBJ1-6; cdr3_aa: CASSPRSSYNSPLHF
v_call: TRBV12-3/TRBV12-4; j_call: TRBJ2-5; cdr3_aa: CASTSDRGRREYF
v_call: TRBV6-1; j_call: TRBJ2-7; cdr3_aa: CASSGRDRGPGEQYF
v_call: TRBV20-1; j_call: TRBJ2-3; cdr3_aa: CSAGDTYTDTQYF
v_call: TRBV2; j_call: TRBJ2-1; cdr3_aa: CASSPDRGYGHEQFF
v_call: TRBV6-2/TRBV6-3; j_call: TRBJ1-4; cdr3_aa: CASSYIGGDEKLFF
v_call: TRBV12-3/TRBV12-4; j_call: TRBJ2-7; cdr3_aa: CASSSDFWEQYF
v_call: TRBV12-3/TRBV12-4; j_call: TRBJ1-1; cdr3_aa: CASSLGRWDRMNTEAFF
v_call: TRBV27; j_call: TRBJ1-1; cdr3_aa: CASSPLGGLGTEAFF
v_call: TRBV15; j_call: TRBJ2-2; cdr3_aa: CATSRDNGGTLFF
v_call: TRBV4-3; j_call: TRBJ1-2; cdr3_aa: CASSPREYYGYTF
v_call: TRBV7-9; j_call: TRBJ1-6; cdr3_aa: CASSPDRAYSPLHF
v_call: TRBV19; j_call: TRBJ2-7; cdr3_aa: CASRDRGGNTYEQYF
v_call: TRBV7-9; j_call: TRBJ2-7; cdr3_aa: CASSPYRDEQYF
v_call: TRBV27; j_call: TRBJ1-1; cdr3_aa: CASSLSPTAGSTEAFF
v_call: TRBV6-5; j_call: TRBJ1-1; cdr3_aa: CASSYTQGFAFF
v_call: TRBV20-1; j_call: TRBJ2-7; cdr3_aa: CSARRTGFGSYEQYF
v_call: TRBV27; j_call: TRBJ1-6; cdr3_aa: CASSWGTNSPLHF
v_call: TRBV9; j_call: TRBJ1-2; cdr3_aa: CASSFQPGQGGYGYTF
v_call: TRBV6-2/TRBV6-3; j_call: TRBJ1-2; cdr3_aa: CASSPKLQNYGYTF
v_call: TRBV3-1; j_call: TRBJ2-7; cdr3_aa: CASSQAYRTSGSYEQYF
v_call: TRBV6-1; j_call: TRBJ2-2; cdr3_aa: CASRTQVGDYTGELFF
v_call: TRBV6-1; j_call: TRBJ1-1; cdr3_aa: CASKRGRTGLGTEAFF
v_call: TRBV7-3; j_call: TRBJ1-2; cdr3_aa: CASSLSTGAGYTF
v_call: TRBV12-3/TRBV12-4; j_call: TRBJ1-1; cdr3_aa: CASSSPKGTGGLMNTEAFF
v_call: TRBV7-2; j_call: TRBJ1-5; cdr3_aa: CASSNAEPQHF
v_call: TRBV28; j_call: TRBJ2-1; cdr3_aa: CASANEQFF
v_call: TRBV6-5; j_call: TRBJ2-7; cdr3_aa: CASSYPRQGVGYEQYF
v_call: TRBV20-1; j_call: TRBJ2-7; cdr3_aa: CSASHLNGSFSYEQYF
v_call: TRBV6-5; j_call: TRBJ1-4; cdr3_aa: CASSYSGGQDNEKLFF